This T cell receptor (beta chain) appears in the sequencing data of a study of beta chain features in type 1 diabetes. Study conclusions and caveats: Type 1 diabetes patients showed a moderate but significant shortening of TCRB CDR3s in all four CD4+ subsets.

V lost 2 bases to trimming and J lost 3 bases; unmatched junction nucleotides: 8. This CDR3 has 16 amino acids. Details on this clone: Antigen unknown.

The study reverse transcribed the entire isolated RNA, so it sequenced expressed TCRB transcripts. The data were produced by immunoSEQ multiplex PCR, yet TCRdb's version contains in-frame clones alone and is incomplete. The profile shows about 620,000 clones, roughly 15% of them singletons. The TCR originated in a man between 18 and 29 years old in good health. The sample taken for sequencing was naive CD4+ T cells from blood. This rearrangement joins TRBV23-1 to TRBJ2-3; 7 bases agree with TRBD1. TRBV23-1 is placed among ORFs of uncertain function. CDR3 nucleotide sequence: TGCGCCAGCAGTCAACCCCCGGGACAGATTACAGATACGCAGTATTTT. Its protein product is CASSQPPGQITDTQYF.